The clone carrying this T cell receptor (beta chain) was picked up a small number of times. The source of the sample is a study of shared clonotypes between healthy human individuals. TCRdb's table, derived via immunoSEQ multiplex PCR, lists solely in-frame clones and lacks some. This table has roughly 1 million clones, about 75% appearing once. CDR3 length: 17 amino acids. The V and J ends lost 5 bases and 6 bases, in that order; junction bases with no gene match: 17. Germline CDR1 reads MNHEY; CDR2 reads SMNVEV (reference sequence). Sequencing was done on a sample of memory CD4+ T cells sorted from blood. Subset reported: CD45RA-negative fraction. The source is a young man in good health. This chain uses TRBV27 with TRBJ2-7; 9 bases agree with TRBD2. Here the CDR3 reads CASSHPPPSGRFREQYF. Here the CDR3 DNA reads TGTGCCAGCAGTCACCCCCCTCCGAGCGGGAGGTTCCGCGAGCAGTACTTC.